The rows below give T cell receptor beta chains drawn from one sample of a study of response to subunit inactivated influenza vaccine. TCRdb reprocessed the RT-PCR reads via MiXCR and lists one record per CDR3 protein. Altogether 300,000 to 350,000 distinct CDR3 sequences are present, 20% to 25% being singletons, with the ten largest covering approximately 10%. The sequences come from PBMCs from blood, collected less than 22 months after vaccination. Every receptor here comes from a man aged 50 to 69 who received an inactivated influenza vaccine. Both conserved end residues are trimmed from each CDR3. Fields, in order: V gene, J gene, CDR3 protein.

V: TRBV6-1; J: TRBJ1-1; CDR3: ASTPTGSGTEAF
V: TRBV10-3; J: TRBJ1-5; CDR3: AISRQGSNQPQH
V: TRBV5-5; J: TRBJ2-7; CDR3: ASSSLGGRGSYEQY
V: TRBV29-1; J: TRBJ2-7; CDR3: SVESASYEQY
V: TRBV27; J: TRBJ2-7; CDR3: ASSALPWGDGGRNRYEQY
V: TRBV5-1; J: TRBJ2-3; CDR3: ASSPGRQREIRNTQY
V: TRBV12-3/TRBV12-4; J: TRBJ2-5; CDR3: ASSSPPEVETQY
V: TRBV3-1; J: TRBJ2-1; CDR3: ASSQDLSSGSFDEQF
V: TRBV12-3/TRBV12-4; J: TRBJ1-1; CDR3: ASSLAGRAF
V: TRBV30; J: TRBJ2-1; CDR3: AWSPRRGMFDNEQF
V: TRBV7-6; J: TRBJ2-3; CDR3: ASSLAVEGTDTQY
V: TRBV5-1; J: TRBJ1-1; CDR3: ASSPTGTGLATEAF
V: TRBV4-1; J: TRBJ2-1; CDR3: ASSQEHGGEQF
V: TRBV6-2/TRBV6-3; J: TRBJ2-7; CDR3: ASSYGGETYEQY
V: TRBV4-2; J: TRBJ1-2; CDR3: ASSQERGNYGYT
V: TRBV28; J: TRBJ2-1; CDR3: ASSSPGYNEQF